The T cell receptor (beta chain) under discussion was sequenced for a study of T cells of healthy individuals. This clonotype appeared many times. TCRdb re-called the 5' RACE reads with MiXCR, one entry per CDR3 protein. The profile covers 95,000 to 100,000 distinct CDR3 sequences, with roughly 15% appearing a single time and around 6.5% taken by the ten largest. With 4 bases removed from V and 0 bases from J, the gap between germline ends came to 10 bases. The CDR3 consists of 15 residues. Germline V gene data show CDR1 as MNHEY and CDR2 as SVGEGT. This receptor was taken from a human donor in good health. V gene TRBV6-2 or TRBV6-3 combines with J gene TRBJ1-5, with D maybe TRBD1 (5 bases). The chain's CDR3 is CASSWIGDSNQPQHF. In DNA form, the CDR3 reads TGTGCCAGCAGTTGGATAGGGGATAGCAATCAGCCCCAGCATTTT.